The rows below give T cell receptor beta chains drawn from one sample of a study of blood T cell repertoires in COVID-19. TCRdb's table, derived via immunoSEQ multiplex PCR, lists solely in-frame clones and lacks some. The repertoire has about 200,000 clones, 90% of them found once; the top ten carry roughly 0.6%. The sequenced material came from peripheral blood. The receptor source for this set is a man aged 50 to 60 with acute or convalescent COVID-19. Each CDR3 is given with its conserved first and last residue. D genes are given only for firm matches. The size of a clone is reported for some rows only, either as once, few or many, or as a class for expanded clones.

CDR3	DNA	size	D	J	V
CASSIEPRDRYNEKLFF	TGTGCCAGTAGTATCGAACCCCGGGACAGGTATAATGAAAAACTGTTTTTT	-	TRBD1	TRBJ1-4	TRBV19
CASSFEDRGSGNTIYF	TGTGCCAGCAGCTTTGAGGACAGGGGCTCTGGAAACACCATATATTTT	-	TRBD1	TRBJ1-3	TRBV7-9
CASSSYNRGRLVF	TGTGCCAGCAGCTCTTACAACAGGGGGCGCTTGGTCTTC	-	TRBD1	TRBJ2-1	TRBV7-2
CASSQASISLDSPLHF	TGTGCCAGCAGCCAAGCTTCAATTTCACTGGATTCACCCCTCCACTTT	few	-	TRBJ1-6	TRBV4-2
CASSEPGQSNYGYTF	TGTGCCAGCAGTGAGCCGGGACAGTCTAACTATGGCTACACCTTC	-	TRBD1	TRBJ1-2	TRBV6-1
CASSYQGNYGYTF	TGTGCCAGCAGTTACCAGGGGAACTATGGCTACACCTTC	-	-	TRBJ1-2	TRBV6-5
CSVSVEGEGSYEQYF	TGCAGCGTTTCAGTTGAGGGGGAGGGTTCCTACGAGCAGTACTTC	-	-	TRBJ2-7	TRBV29-1
CASSVEQGTQYF	TGTGCCAGCAGCGTAGAACAGGGGACCCAGTACTTC	-	-	TRBJ2-5	TRBV9
CASSLNSMNTEAFF	TGTGCCAGCAGCTTGAACAGCATGAACACTGAAGCTTTCTTT	few	-	TRBJ1-1	TRBV5-5
CASSSRIQETQYF	TGTGCCAGCAGCTCTAGGATCCAAGAGACCCAGTACTTC	-	-	TRBJ2-5	TRBV7-6
CASSIQGASNQPQHF	TGTGCCAGCAGCATTCAGGGGGCGAGCAATCAGCCCCAGCATTTT	once	TRBD1	TRBJ1-5	TRBV7-2
CSASSQRTIYF	TGCAGTGCTTCCAGTCAACGCACCATATATTTT	-	-	TRBJ1-3	TRBV20-1
CATRGGLRNTGELFF	TGTGCCACCCGGGGGGGGTTAAGGAACACCGGGGAGCTGTTTTTT	-	TRBD2	TRBJ2-2	TRBV19
CASSPGTGRETQYF	TGTGCCAGCAGCCCGGGGACAGGGCGAGAGACCCAGTACTTC	-	TRBD1	TRBJ2-5	TRBV5-8
CASSSGQGVLAGGYTF	TGTGCCAGCAGTAGCGGACAGGGGGTGCTGGCCGGTGGCTACACCTTC	-	TRBD1	TRBJ1-2	TRBV28
CASSSPRSSGNTIYF	TGTGCCAGCAGTTCCCCCCGTAGCTCTGGAAACACCATATATTTT	-	-	TRBJ1-3	TRBV27
CASSGLNYGYTF	TGTGCCAGCAGCGGGCTCAACTATGGCTACACCTTC	-	-	TRBJ1-2	TRBV7-9
CASSQAFVYNEQFF	TGTGCCAGCAGCCAAGCTTTTGTCTACAATGAGCAGTTCTTC	-	-	TRBJ2-1	TRBV14
CASSEGGTGNYNEQFF	TGTGCCAGCAGTGAAGGAGGGACAGGGAACTACAATGAGCAGTTCTTC	-	TRBD1	TRBJ2-1	TRBV2
CASSLAGQLPTDTQYF	TGTGCCAGCAGCTTAGCGGGACAGCTACCCACAGATACGCAGTATTTT	once	TRBD1	TRBJ2-3	TRBV7-6
CASSIGGRAWLNEQYF	TGTGCCAGTAGTATCGGTGGGAGGGCCTGGTTGAACGAGCAGTACTTC	-	TRBD2	TRBJ2-7	TRBV19
CASSLSGRVAGGRDTGELFF	TGTGCCAGCAGTCTCTCGGGTAGGGTAGCGGGGGGGCGCGACACCGGGGAGCTGTTTTTT	-	TRBD2	TRBJ2-2	TRBV6-6
CASSAGGTEAFF	TGTGCCAGCAGTGCAGGGGGCACTGAAGCTTTCTTT	few	TRBD1	TRBJ1-1	TRBV27
CASKLTANTEAFF	TGTGCCAGCAAGTTGACAGCGAACACTGAAGCTTTCTTT	-	-	TRBJ1-1	TRBV27
CASSSSGGAVTGELFF	TGTGCCAGCAGCAGTAGCGGGGGGGCCGTCACCGGGGAGCTGTTTTTT	-	TRBD2	TRBJ2-2	TRBV7-2
CASSLQGLGTDTQYF	TGCGCCAGCAGCTTACAGGGTTTAGGCACAGATACGCAGTATTTT	-	-	TRBJ2-3	TRBV5-1
CASRPRGEGEKLFF	TGTGCCAGCAGGCCCAGGGGGGAAGGTGAAAAACTGTTTTTT	-	TRBD1	TRBJ1-4	TRBV27
CASSPLLSGGGYNEQFF	TGTGCCAGCAGTCCCCTCCTTAGCGGGGGGGGTTACAATGAGCAGTTCTTC	-	TRBD2	TRBJ2-1	TRBV27
CASSLKGYGLGYTF	TGTGCCAGCAGCTTAAAAGGATATGGGCTTGGCTACACCTTC	-	-	TRBJ1-2	TRBV7-2
CASSQGFSAYNEQFF	TGCGCCAGCAGCCAAGGTTTTTCTGCCTACAATGAGCAGTTCTTC	-	-	TRBJ2-1	TRBV4-1
CASSLTGQSYEQYF	TGTGCCAGCAGCTTAACGGGCCAGTCCTACGAGCAGTACTTC	-	-	TRBJ2-7	TRBV7-3
CASRGQRYNEQFF	TGTGCCAGTCGGGGACAGAGGTACAATGAGCAGTTCTTC	-	TRBD1	TRBJ2-1	TRBV19
CASSEYGGRSNQPQHF	TGTGCCAGCAGTGAATACGGGGGGAGATCCAATCAGCCCCAGCATTTT	-	-	TRBJ1-5	TRBV6-1
CASSLEPGSNQPQHF	TGCGCCAGCAGCTTGGAGCCAGGGTCCAATCAGCCCCAGCATTTT	-	-	TRBJ1-5	TRBV5-1
CASSASGTGGSGELFF	TGTGCCAGCAGCGCATCCGGGACAGGGGGCTCCGGGGAGCTGTTTTTT	-	TRBD1	TRBJ2-2	TRBV9
CASSWYRAGEQYF	TGTGCCAGCAGTTGGTACAGGGCTGGCGAGCAGTACTTC	-	-	TRBJ2-7	TRBV27
CASSGQPTYEQYF	TGTGCCAGCAGCGGACAACCCACCTACGAGCAGTACTTC	-	-	TRBJ2-7	TRBV7-2
CASSLDRGPGNTIYF	TGCGCCAGCAGCCTCGACAGGGGGCCAGGAAACACCATATATTTT	-	TRBD1	TRBJ1-3	TRBV5-1
CAWSRVGATYNSPLHF	TGTGCCTGGAGTCGGGTGGGGGCTACCTATAATTCACCCCTCCACTTT	-	-	TRBJ1-6	TRBV30